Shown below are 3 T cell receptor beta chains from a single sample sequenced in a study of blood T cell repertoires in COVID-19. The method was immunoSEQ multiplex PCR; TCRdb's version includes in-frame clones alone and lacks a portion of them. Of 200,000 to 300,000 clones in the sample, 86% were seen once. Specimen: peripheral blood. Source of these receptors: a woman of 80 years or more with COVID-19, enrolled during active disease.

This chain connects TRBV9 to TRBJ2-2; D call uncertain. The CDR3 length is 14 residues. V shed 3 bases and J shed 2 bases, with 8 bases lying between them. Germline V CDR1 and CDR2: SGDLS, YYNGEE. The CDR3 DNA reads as TGTGCCAGCAGCGCATCGGTCAACACCGGGGAGCTGTTTTTT. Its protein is CASSASVNTGELFF.

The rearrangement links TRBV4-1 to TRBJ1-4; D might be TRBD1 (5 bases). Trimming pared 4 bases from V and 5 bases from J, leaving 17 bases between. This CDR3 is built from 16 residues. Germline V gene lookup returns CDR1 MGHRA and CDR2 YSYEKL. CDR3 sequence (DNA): TGCGCCAGCAGCCCGGTTAGGGGATTGGAGAATGAAAAACTGTTTTTT. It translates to CASSPVRGLENEKLFF.

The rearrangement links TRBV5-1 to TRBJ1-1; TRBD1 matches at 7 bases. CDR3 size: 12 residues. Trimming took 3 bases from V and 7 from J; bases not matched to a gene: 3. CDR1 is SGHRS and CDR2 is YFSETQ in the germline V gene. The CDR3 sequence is CASSSGGNEAFF. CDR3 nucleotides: TGCGCCAGCAGCTCAGGGGGAAATGAAGCTTTCTTT.